Listed below are T cell receptor beta chains from one sample, sequenced in a study of siplizumab effects on memory and regulatory T cells. Measured with immunoSEQ multiplex PCR; TCRdb has only the in-frame clones, and not every one. This table has over 70,000 clones, more than 80% appearing once. Material: CD4+ T cells sorted from blood. The origin of the receptors is a human donor in good health. CDR3s include the opening cysteine and the closing phenylalanine or tryptophan. Each record gives: D gene, J gene, V gene, clone size, CDR3 protein, CDR3 DNA. D genes are given only for firm matches. A clone size is listed for some rows: how often the clone was seen (once, few, many), or a class if it is expanded.

d_gene: .; j_gene: TRBJ1-1; v_gene: TRBV7-9; abundance: .; CDR3aa: CASSLVAGPVEAFF; CDR3nt: TGTGCCAGCAGCTTAGTGGCAGGACCGGTTGAAGCTTTCTTT
d_gene: .; j_gene: TRBJ1-2; v_gene: TRBV18; abundance: .; CDR3aa: CASSREEAAGYTF; CDR3nt: TGTGCCAGCTCACGGGAGGAAGCGGCTGGCTACACCTTC
d_gene: .; j_gene: TRBJ1-5; v_gene: TRBV6-6; abundance: .; CDR3aa: CASSRDVNQPQHF; CDR3nt: TGTGCCAGCAGCCGGGACGTCAATCAGCCCCAGCATTTT
d_gene: TRBD2; j_gene: TRBJ2-7; v_gene: TRBV18; abundance: .; CDR3aa: CASSQQRLAVNYEQYF; CDR3nt: TGTGCCAGCTCACAACAAAGACTAGCGGTAAACTACGAGCAGTACTTC
d_gene: .; j_gene: TRBJ2-7; v_gene: TRBV7-9; abundance: .; CDR3aa: CASSFRRQDEQYF; CDR3nt: TGTGCCAGCAGCTTTCGTCGACAAGACGAGCAGTACTTC
d_gene: .; j_gene: TRBJ2-2; v_gene: TRBV11-3; abundance: .; CDR3aa: CASSRHTGPGELFF; CDR3nt: TGTGCCAGCAGCCGCCATACAGGGCCCGGGGAGCTGTTTTTT
d_gene: .; j_gene: TRBJ2-3; v_gene: TRBV5-1; abundance: .; CDR3aa: CASSPRGRDRTDTQYF; CDR3nt: TGCGCCAGCAGCCCGCGTGGACGGGATAGGACAGATACGCAGTATTTT
d_gene: TRBD2; j_gene: TRBJ2-7; v_gene: TRBV5-1; abundance: .; CDR3aa: CASSLLTSGSPDEQYF; CDR3nt: TGCGCCAGCAGCTTGCTGACTAGCGGGAGCCCGGACGAGCAGTACTTC
d_gene: TRBD1; j_gene: TRBJ2-3; v_gene: TRBV30; abundance: .; CDR3aa: CAWRKTGGTDTQYF; CDR3nt: TGTGCCTGGAGGAAAACAGGGGGCACAGATACGCAGTATTTT
d_gene: .; j_gene: TRBJ2-7; v_gene: TRBV28; abundance: once; CDR3aa: CASGTYVFSRGEQYF; CDR3nt: TGTGCCAGCGGCACCTACGTCTTTAGTCGCGGCGAGCAGTACTTC
d_gene: TRBD2; j_gene: TRBJ2-5; v_gene: TRBV5-4; abundance: .; CDR3aa: CASSKTSATQETQYF; CDR3nt: TGTGCCAGCAGCAAAACTAGCGCAACTCAAGAGACCCAGTACTTC
d_gene: .; j_gene: TRBJ1-2; v_gene: TRBV6-5; abundance: .; CDR3aa: CASSPSGRPGGYTF; CDR3nt: TGTGCCAGCAGCCCCTCCGGACGGCCGGGCGGCTACACCTTC
d_gene: TRBD1; j_gene: TRBJ1-1; v_gene: TRBV6-5; abundance: .; CDR3aa: CASLPGQQNTEAFF; CDR3nt: TGTGCCAGCCTTCCGGGACAGCAGAACACTGAAGCTTTCTTT
d_gene: .; j_gene: TRBJ2-1; v_gene: TRBV7-3; abundance: .; CDR3aa: CASSLTSTWGLDEQFF; CDR3nt: TGTGCCAGCAGCTTAACCTCCACCTGGGGGTTGGATGAGCAGTTCTTC
d_gene: TRBD1; j_gene: TRBJ2-5; v_gene: TRBV5-1; abundance: .; CDR3aa: CASSSGQGNQETQYF; CDR3nt: TGCGCCAGCAGTTCCGGACAGGGGAACCAAGAGACCCAGTACTTC
d_gene: .; j_gene: TRBJ2-3; v_gene: TRBV4-2; abundance: .; CDR3aa: CASSTSAKPRDTQYF; CDR3nt: TGTGCCAGCAGCACGAGTGCCAAGCCCCGAGATACGCAGTATTTT
d_gene: .; j_gene: TRBJ2-7; v_gene: TRBV4-2; abundance: .; CDR3aa: CASSHGSPAYEQYF; CDR3nt: TGTGCCAGCAGCCACGGCTCCCCCGCCTACGAGCAGTACTTC
d_gene: .; j_gene: TRBJ2-7; v_gene: TRBV11-3; abundance: .; CDR3aa: CASSLVNVYEQYF; CDR3nt: TGTGCCAGCAGCTTAGTCAACGTTTACGAGCAGTACTTC
d_gene: TRBD2; j_gene: TRBJ2-5; v_gene: TRBV7-2; abundance: .; CDR3aa: CASSPGASGQETQYF; CDR3nt: TGTGCCAGCAGCCCTGGGGCTAGCGGCCAAGAGACCCAGTACTTC
d_gene: .; j_gene: TRBJ2-7; v_gene: TRBV4-1; abundance: .; CDR3aa: CASSQDPPLTYEQYF; CDR3nt: TGCGCCAGCAGCCAAGATCCACCACTTACCTACGAGCAGTACTTC
d_gene: .; j_gene: TRBJ2-5; v_gene: TRBV5-6; abundance: .; CDR3aa: CASSWGSETQYF; CDR3nt: TGTGCCAGCAGCTGGGGAAGTGAGACCCAGTACTTC
d_gene: .; j_gene: TRBJ2-3; v_gene: TRBV10-3; abundance: .; CDR3aa: CAISLGRRGTDTQYF; CDR3nt: TGTGCCATCAGTCTAGGCAGGAGGGGTACAGATACGCAGTATTTT
d_gene: .; j_gene: TRBJ1-6; v_gene: TRBV6-5; abundance: .; CDR3aa: CASTGGYNSPLHF; CDR3nt: TGTGCCAGCACGGGCGGATATAATTCACCCCTCCACTTT
d_gene: .; j_gene: TRBJ2-1; v_gene: TRBV7-3; abundance: .; CDR3aa: CASSFGSNREQFF; CDR3nt: TGTGCCAGCAGCTTCGGCAGCAATCGGGAGCAGTTCTTC
d_gene: TRBD1; j_gene: TRBJ2-2; v_gene: TRBV7-2; abundance: once; CDR3aa: CASSLTGVAGTGELFF; CDR3nt: TGTGCCAGCAGTCTTACAGGGGTCGCAGGCACCGGGGAGCTGTTTTTT
d_gene: .; j_gene: TRBJ2-7; v_gene: TRBV5-5; abundance: .; CDR3aa: CASSLEPSSYEQYF; CDR3nt: TGTGCCAGCAGCTTGGAGCCTAGCAGCTACGAGCAGTACTTC
d_gene: .; j_gene: TRBJ2-2; v_gene: TRBV6-5; abundance: once; CDR3aa: CASNRDTGGELFF; CDR3nt: TGTGCCAGCAACCGGGACACAGGCGGGGAGCTGTTTTTT
d_gene: .; j_gene: TRBJ1-2; v_gene: TRBV30; abundance: .; CDR3aa: CAWGRQTVMGYTF; CDR3nt: TGTGCCTGGGGGAGACAGACAGTGATGGGCTACACCTTC
d_gene: .; j_gene: TRBJ2-5; v_gene: TRBV12-5; abundance: .; CDR3aa: CASGAQETQYF; CDR3nt: TGTGCTAGTGGTGCACAAGAGACCCAGTACTTC
d_gene: .; j_gene: TRBJ1-2; v_gene: TRBV5-1; abundance: .; CDR3aa: CASSLGSNYGYTF; CDR3nt: TGCGCCAGCAGCTTGGGAAGTAACTATGGCTACACCTTC
d_gene: TRBD1; j_gene: TRBJ1-4; v_gene: TRBV6-5; abundance: .; CDR3aa: CASRPQGATNEKLFF; CDR3nt: TGTGCCAGCAGGCCACAGGGGGCAACTAATGAAAAACTGTTTTTT
d_gene: .; j_gene: TRBJ1-3; v_gene: TRBV9; abundance: once; CDR3aa: CASSVGKGGDRSSGNTIYF; CDR3nt: TGTGCCAGCAGCGTAGGGAAGGGGGGAGACAGAAGCTCTGGAAACACCATATATTTT
d_gene: TRBD2; j_gene: TRBJ2-1; v_gene: TRBV30; abundance: .; CDR3aa: CAWTGFDQPGTSGRNEQFF; CDR3nt: TGTGCCTGGACCGGATTTGACCAGCCAGGGACTAGCGGGAGGAATGAGCAGTTCTTC
d_gene: TRBD1; j_gene: TRBJ1-5; v_gene: TRBV4-1; abundance: .; CDR3aa: CASSQDRTLAARDRAMPQHF; CDR3nt: TGCGCCAGCAGCCAAGATAGGACTTTAGCGGCCAGGGACAGGGCTATGCCCCAGCATTTT
d_gene: .; j_gene: TRBJ1-3; v_gene: TRBV19; abundance: .; CDR3aa: CASKRSSGNTIYF; CDR3nt: TGTGCCAGTAAGAGGAGCTCTGGAAACACCATATATTTT
d_gene: .; j_gene: TRBJ2-2; v_gene: TRBV10-1; abundance: .; CDR3aa: CASSENGNTGELFF; CDR3nt: TGCGCCAGCAGTGAGAACGGAAACACCGGGGAGCTGTTTTTT
d_gene: .; j_gene: TRBJ2-3; v_gene: TRBV18; abundance: few; CDR3aa: CASSPSLGADTQYF; CDR3nt: TGTGCCAGCTCACCTTCTTTAGGGGCGGATACGCAGTATTTT
d_gene: .; j_gene: TRBJ2-7; v_gene: TRBV18; abundance: .; CDR3aa: CASSPQSDNEQYF; CDR3nt: TGTGCCAGCTCACCCCAATCGGACAACGAGCAGTACTTC
d_gene: .; j_gene: TRBJ2-7; v_gene: TRBV9; abundance: .; CDR3aa: CASSVRQRDAPYEQYF; CDR3nt: TGTGCCAGCAGCGTAAGACAAAGGGACGCACCCTACGAGCAGTACTTC
d_gene: TRBD2; j_gene: TRBJ2-7; v_gene: TRBV30; abundance: .; CDR3aa: CAWGLASHEQYF; CDR3nt: TGTGCCTGGGGACTAGCAAGTCACGAGCAGTACTTC
d_gene: TRBD2; j_gene: TRBJ2-7; v_gene: TRBV5-1; abundance: once; CDR3aa: CASSLNTGLAGRSSYEQYF; CDR3nt: TGCGCCAGCAGCTTGAATACGGGACTAGCGGGACGGAGCTCCTACGAGCAGTACTTC
d_gene: TRBD2; j_gene: TRBJ2-1; v_gene: TRBV9; abundance: .; CDR3aa: CASSVGRTSGGNEQFF; CDR3nt: TGTGCCAGCAGCGTAGGTCGGACTAGCGGGGGCAATGAGCAGTTCTTC
d_gene: .; j_gene: TRBJ2-7; v_gene: TRBV10-3; abundance: .; CDR3aa: CAISAAEAYEQYF; CDR3nt: TGTGCCATCAGTGCTGCTGAAGCCTACGAGCAGTACTTC
d_gene: .; j_gene: TRBJ2-2; v_gene: TRBV6-1; abundance: .; CDR3aa: CASSGLRGTGELFF; CDR3nt: TGTGCCAGCAGTGGGCTCCGGGGCACCGGGGAGCTGTTTTTT
d_gene: .; j_gene: TRBJ1-2; v_gene: TRBV7-8; abundance: .; CDR3aa: CASSPARVHGGRVYGYTF; CDR3nt: TGTGCCAGCAGCCCAGCAAGGGTTCACGGGGGGCGCGTCTATGGCTACACCTTC
d_gene: TRBD1; j_gene: TRBJ1-2; v_gene: TRBV18; abundance: .; CDR3aa: CASSPGTGMEHGYTF; CDR3nt: TGTGCCAGCTCACCAGGGACAGGGATGGAGCATGGCTACACCTTC
d_gene: .; j_gene: TRBJ2-7; v_gene: TRBV27; abundance: .; CDR3aa: CASSRRGPFYEQYF; CDR3nt: TGTGCCAGCAGTCGGAGGGGTCCCTTCTACGAGCAGTACTTC
d_gene: .; j_gene: TRBJ1-2; v_gene: TRBV28; abundance: .; CDR3aa: CASSRANYGYTF; CDR3nt: TGTGCCAGCAGCAGGGCTAACTATGGCTACACCTTC
d_gene: TRBD1; j_gene: TRBJ2-5; v_gene: TRBV19; abundance: .; CDR3aa: CASSIGAGGATQYF; CDR3nt: TGTGCCAGTAGTATAGGTGCAGGGGGTGCGACCCAGTACTTC
d_gene: .; j_gene: TRBJ1-4; v_gene: TRBV9; abundance: .; CDR3aa: CASSVLGDPTNEKLFF; CDR3nt: TGTGCCAGCAGTGTGTTGGGGGACCCAACTAATGAAAAACTGTTTTTT
d_gene: .; j_gene: TRBJ2-7; v_gene: TRBV15; abundance: .; CDR3aa: CATSRAYNYEQYF; CDR3nt: TGTGCCACCAGCAGAGCCTATAACTACGAGCAGTACTTC
d_gene: .; j_gene: TRBJ2-3; v_gene: TRBV7-9; abundance: .; CDR3aa: CASSSAGGTDTQYF; CDR3nt: TGTGCCAGCAGCTCGGCCGGAGGCACAGATACGCAGTATTTT
d_gene: TRBD1; j_gene: TRBJ2-2; v_gene: TRBV11-3; abundance: .; CDR3aa: CASSYRDRDTGELFF; CDR3nt: TGTGCCAGCAGCTACCGGGACAGGGACACCGGGGAGCTGTTTTTT
d_gene: .; j_gene: TRBJ1-1; v_gene: TRBV7-9; abundance: once; CDR3aa: CASSLGGKPGSFF; CDR3nt: TGTGCCAGCAGCTTAGGTGGTAAGCCAGGATCTTTCTTT
d_gene: TRBD1; j_gene: TRBJ2-7; v_gene: TRBV5-1; abundance: once; CDR3aa: CASSLQGAVYEQYF; CDR3nt: TGCGCCAGCAGCTTACAGGGGGCCGTCTACGAGCAGTACTTC
d_gene: TRBD2; j_gene: TRBJ2-3; v_gene: TRBV7-3; abundance: .; CDR3aa: CASSLRTSGRAADTQYF; CDR3nt: TGTGCCAGCAGCTTGAGGACTAGCGGGAGGGCCGCAGATACGCAGTATTTT
d_gene: TRBD1; j_gene: TRBJ2-7; v_gene: TRBV18; abundance: once; CDR3aa: CASSPGTGRVHEQYF; CDR3nt: TGTGCCAGCTCACCCGGGACAGGGAGGGTCCACGAGCAGTACTTC
d_gene: .; j_gene: TRBJ1-4; v_gene: TRBV13; abundance: .; CDR3aa: CASGRGSPSKKLFF; CDR3nt: TGTGCCAGCGGCCGGGGCTCCCCAAGTAAAAAACTGTTTTTT